Sequencing of this TCR beta chain was carried out in a study of blood T cell repertoires in COVID-19. Across the study: Some COVID-19 samples were acute and others convalescent; all came from the United States, Italy and Spain.

The CDR3 length is 14 residues. Trimming left V 2 bases short and J 9 bases short, with 16 bases between. In germline, CDR1 is MNHNS, CDR2 SASEGT. The table came from immunoSEQ multiplex PCR; TCRdb's copy has only in-frame clones and leaves some out. The sample lists approximately 240,000 clones; under 95% were seen once. The V gene is TRBV6-1, the J gene TRBJ1-2, with D hard to call. Material: PBMCs or T cells enriched from blood (not recorded which). The receptor comes from a woman under 30 who had recovered from COVID-19. In nucleotides, the CDR3 is TGTGCCAGCAGTGAACTTCGGGATGCGGCCCGCTACACCTTC. Protein sequence: CASSELRDAARYTF.